This T cell receptor beta chain was identified in a study of blood T cell repertoires in COVID-19 (dated by TCRdb to the early 2020s). A note on the overall study: Samples from collaborators originated in the United States, Italy and Spain and spanned both the acute and convalescent phases of COVID-19. Deeply sampled blood TCRbeta repertoires from subjects exposed to, actively infected with, or recovered from COVID-19 were included in the dataset. The repertoires were released in a freely available public database meant as a resource for research on the immune response to SARS-CoV-2. Samples came from the ongoing ImmuneRACE study (first 160 participants) plus 1,254 subjects from 6 global collaborators. HLA class I and class II types, where available, came from metadata supplied by the sample provider rather than from assay-based typing. The sample metadata nearly always contained a de-identified subject ID, COVID-19 status, age in years and sex. The material from the prospective study consisted of cDNA or gDNA derived from T cells, B-cell-depleted T cells, or PBMCs. The paper's findings and limits, for the study overall: How much clinical and demographic metadata was included differed by source and by participant, and the metadata was provided uncurated.

TCRbeta CDR3 regions were amplified from genomic DNA using the immunoSEQ Assay, a bias-controlled multiplex PCR. The study's processing was this. The number of nucleated cells in each sample was estimated from the amplification of reference gene primers within the assay. Sequence reads were collapsed and filtered to measure the absolute abundance of every unique TCRbeta CDR3 rearrangement. For each sample, productive Simpson clonality was calculated by taking the square root of Simpson's diversity index across productive rearrangements. TCRdb holds this immuneACCESS table with in-frame rearrangements only. Some clones are missing; in checked studies, unresolved V genes explain under half, and the rest has no known cause. D and trimming come from the DNA, and the V and J calls and clone size come from that table. The table for this sample lists about 190,000 clones; approximately 85% of them were counted only once. Together, the top ten hold 4.5% to 6% of the sample.

The CDR3 contains 11 residues, cysteine and phenylalanine counted. Only CDR3 DNA is held: 33 bases, read in frame from base 1. Via the germline V gene, CDR1 is MNHEY and CDR2 SVGEGT. V was cut back by 5 bases and J by 8 bases, leaving a gap of 8 bases between them. Remarks on this clone: Its binding antigen is unknown. No base-level quality is on record; no much larger clone is a single base apart.

Collaborating institutions collected whole blood in K2EDTA tubes following their own protocols. Collaborator samples were shipped for TCRbeta analysis as frozen whole blood, isolated PBMCs, or DNA extracted from either sample type. Specimen: peripheral blood. Recombination connected TRBV6-2 or TRBV6-3 to TRBJ2-3; the D segment cannot be called with confidence. The receptor comes from a woman between 65 and 79 years old with active or convalescent COVID-19. This receptor has the CDR3 CASSAESTQYF. The DNA sequence is as follows: TGTGCCAGCAGTGCGGAGAGTACGCAGTATTTT.